A selection of T cell receptor beta chains follows, all from one sample in a study of blood T cell repertoires in COVID-19. Some clones are missing from TCRdb's copy, which holds only in-frame ones; the method was immunoSEQ multiplex PCR. The sample contains about 63,000 clones, around nine tenths of which appear only once. Source material: peripheral blood. Every receptor here comes from a woman over 75 with acute or convalescent COVID-19. The CDR3 runs from the conserved cysteine through the conserved F or W. A D gene is named only where the DNA matches it firmly. A clone size is listed for some rows: how often the clone was seen (once, few, many), or a class if it is expanded.

NA,NA,TRBV19,TRBJ2-1,CASSISATLPNEQFF,TGTGCCAGTAGTATTAGCGCCACCTTACCCAATGAGCAGTTCTTC
NA,NA,TRBV6-5,TRBJ2-7,CASSYSYRADYEQYF,TGTGCCAGCAGTTACTCGTACAGGGCCGACTACGAGCAGTACTTC
NA,NA,TRBV24-1,TRBJ2-1,CATSDLWVADNEQFF,TGTGCCACCAGTGATTTGTGGGTAGCGGACAATGAGCAGTTCTTC
TRBD1,NA,TRBV7-6,TRBJ1-3,CASSSYRDRGNTIYF,TGTGCCAGCAGCTCGTACCGGGACAGAGGAAACACCATATATTTT
NA,NA,TRBV28,TRBJ1-2,CASSFRSGSGYTF,TGTGCCAGCAGTTTTAGGAGTGGCTCCGGCTACACCTTC
TRBD2,NA,TRBV29-1,TRBJ2-1,CSVVRGIPYNEQFF,TGCAGCGTTGTGCGGGGGATTCCATACAATGAGCAGTTCTTC
NA,NA,TRBV29-1,TRBJ1-3,CSVDSPGQGPIYF,TGCAGCGTTGATTCACCAGGGCAGGGGCCCATATATTTT
TRBD2,NA,TRBV5-1,TRBJ2-6,CASSSGGPGGANVLTF,TGCGCCAGCAGCTCGGGGGGACCAGGTGGGGCCAACGTCCTGACTTTC
NA,NA,TRBV6-1,TRBJ1-1,CASSERGDNFGTEAFF,TGTGCCAGCAGTGAACGCGGGGATAATTTTGGCACTGAAGCTTTCTTT
TRBD1,NA,TRBV7-9,TRBJ1-4,CASSPWTGGHEKLFF,TGTGCCAGCAGCCCATGGACAGGGGGACATGAAAAACTGTTTTTT
TRBD2,NA,TRBV5-1,TRBJ2-5,CASSPGLAQQETQYF,TGCGCCAGCAGCCCGGGACTAGCCCAACAAGAGACCCAGTACTTC
TRBD1,NA,TRBV28,TRBJ1-5,CASSPGTGGTYSNQPQHF,TGTGCCAGCAGTCCAGGGACAGGGGGCACCTATAGCAATCAGCCCCAGCATTTT
NA,NA,TRBV28,TRBJ1-1,CASSFSGGGTEAFF,TGTGCCAGCAGTTTTAGCGGGGGGGGCACTGAAGCTTTCTTT
NA,once,TRBV6-5,TRBJ1-6,CASSYFDRDNSPLHF,TGTGCCAGCAGTTACTTTGACAGAGATAATTCACCCCTCCACTTT
NA,NA,TRBV27,TRBJ1-4,CASKGVINEKLFF,TGTGCCAGCAAAGGGGTAATTAATGAAAAACTGTTTTTT
NA,NA,TRBV30,TRBJ2-1,CAWRGRGYEQFF,TGTGCCTGGAGGGGCAGGGGTTATGAGCAGTTCTTC
NA,once,TRBV5-4,TRBJ1-2,CASSYGQLYGYTF,TGTGCCAGCAGCTATGGACAGCTCTATGGCTACACCTTC
NA,NA,TRBV3-1/TRBV3-2,TRBJ1-3,CASSQQSGNTIYF,TGTGCCAGCAGCCAACAGTCTGGAAACACCATATATTTT
NA,NA,TRBV5-1,TRBJ1-1,CASSLGLGANTEAFF,TGCGCCAGCAGCTTGGGGTTGGGAGCGAACACTGAAGCTTTCTTT
NA,once,TRBV7-2,TRBJ1-2,CASSLDMTANYGYTF,TGTGCCAGCAGCTTAGATATGACAGCTAACTATGGCTACACCTTC
TRBD2,NA,TRBV6-6,TRBJ2-1,CASSGGGRAFNEQFF,TGTGCCAGCAGCGGAGGCGGGAGGGCCTTTAATGAGCAGTTCTTC
TRBD2,NA,TRBV3-1/TRBV3-2,TRBJ2-3,CASSQAGLGAGGPSDTQYF,TGTGCCAGCAGCCAAGCGGGGCTCGGGGCGGGAGGGCCGTCAGATACGCAGTATTTT
TRBD1,once,TRBV23-1,TRBJ1-2,CASSQPQTGPSNYTF,TGCGCCAGCAGTCAACCTCAGACAGGGCCTAGTAACTACACCTTC